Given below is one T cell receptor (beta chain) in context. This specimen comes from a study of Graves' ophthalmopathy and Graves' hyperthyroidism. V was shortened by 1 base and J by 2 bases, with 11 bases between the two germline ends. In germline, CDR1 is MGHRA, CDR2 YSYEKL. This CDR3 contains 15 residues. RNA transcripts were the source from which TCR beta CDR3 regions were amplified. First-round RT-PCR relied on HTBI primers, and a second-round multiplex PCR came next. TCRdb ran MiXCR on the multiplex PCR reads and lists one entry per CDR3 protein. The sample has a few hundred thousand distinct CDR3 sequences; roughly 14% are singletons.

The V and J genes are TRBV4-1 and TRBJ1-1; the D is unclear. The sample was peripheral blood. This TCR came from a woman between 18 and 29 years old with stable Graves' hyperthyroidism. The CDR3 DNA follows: TGCGCCAGCAGCCAAGGGTTTGCAGTAAACACTGAAGCTTTCTTT. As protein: CASSQGFAVNTEAFF.